What follows are 24 T cell receptor beta chains derived from one specimen sequenced in a study of shared clonotypes between healthy human individuals. Positive CCR7 selection of CD45RO-negative cells yielded the naive CD8 cells, and terminally differentiated effector memory CD45RA+ cells were excluded. Profiled with immunoSEQ multiplex PCR; TCRdb holds only in-frame clones, not every one. The sample lists about 550,000 clones; over 95% were seen once. The sample consisted of naive CD8+ T cells sorted from blood. The receptors were sampled from a woman aged 25 to 39 in good health.

The V call is TRBV5-1, the J call TRBJ1-2, with D perhaps TRBD1 (5 bases). The germline V and J ends were trimmed by 0 bases and 5 bases, with 14 bases remaining between them. Germline V gene sequence: CDR1 SGHRS, CDR2 YFSETQ. The CDR3 has 15 amino acids. CDR3 sequence: CASSLAQGGGYGYTF. CDR3 sequence (DNA): TGCGCCAGCAGCTTGGCCCAGGGAGGAGGGTATGGCTACACCTTC.

This chain connects TRBV5-1 to TRBJ1-5; TRBD1 matches at 9 bases. The CDR3 has 15 amino acids. With V trimmed by 5 bases and J by 3 bases, 6 bases remained unmatched. Per the germline V gene, CDR1 is SGHRS and CDR2 is YFSETQ. The CDR3 protein is CASRVGQGPNQPQHF. In DNA, the CDR3 is TGCGCCAGCAGAGTGGGACAGGGCCCCAATCAGCCCCAGCATTTT.

This rearrangement joins TRBV4-1 to TRBJ2-1; 8 nucleotides agree with TRBD2. This CDR3 comprises 17 residues. V lost 0 bases and J lost 5; bases outside the gene matches: 9. Germline lookup yields CDR1 MGHRA and CDR2 YSYEKL. DNA of the CDR3: TGCGCCAGCAGCCAAGAACATAGGGGGACTAGACACAATGAGCAGTTCTTC. Its translation is CASSQEHRGTRHNEQFF.

The gene calls are TRBV7-8 and TRBJ2-1, with D perhaps being TRBD1 or TRBD2 (6 bases each). V was pared by 1 base and J by 5 bases, with 15 bases between. Germline V lookup: CDR1 SGHVS, CDR2 FQNEAQ. This CDR3 region has 16 residues. The CDR3 protein is CASSLVPRGLHNEQFF. The CDR3 bases are TGTGCCAGCAGCTTAGTTCCCCGGGGGCTACACAATGAGCAGTTCTTC.

V is TRBV7-9 and J is TRBJ2-3; D is uncertain. Germline lookup yields CDR1 SEHNR and CDR2 FQNEAQ (reference sequence). This CDR3 contains 15 residues. The V end lost 1 base, the J end lost 5 bases, and 13 bases lay between the germline ends. CDR3 DNA sequence: TGTGCCAGCAGCTTAGGCAGGTCCCTAGGAGATACGCAGTATTTT. Residues: CASSLGRSLGDTQYF.

This chain joins TRBV27 and TRBJ2-2; 7 positions agree with TRBD1. The CDR3 has 18 amino acids. Germline lookup yields CDR1 MNHEY and CDR2 SMNVEV (reference sequence). Trimming took 6 bases from V and 3 from J; bases not matched to a gene: 16. This CDR3 reads CASSPTSGTEYDTGELFF. Here the CDR3 DNA reads TGTGCCAGCAGCCCCACCTCCGGGACAGAATATGACACCGGGGAGCTGTTTTTT.

The V gene is TRBV7-2, the J gene TRBJ2-1; no clear D gene. V lost 3 bases and J lost 4, with 7 bases in between. The CDR3 runs to 13 residues. Germline V gene sequence: CDR1 SGHTA, CDR2 FQGNSA. The DNA for the CDR3 is TGTGCCAGCAGCTTTACTGGTTACAATGAGCAGTTCTTC. Protein: CASSFTGYNEQFF.

The V call is TRBV7-8, the J call TRBJ1-6, with 8 bases aligning to TRBD1. The germline V gene encodes CDR1 SGHVS and CDR2 FQNEAQ. The CDR3 is 16 amino acids. The V segment lost 2 bases and the J segment 5 bases; nucleotides outside the gene matches: 5. The CDR3, as DNA: TGTGCCAGCAGCTTAATAGGGGACAGGCATAATTCACCCCTCCACTTT. This gives the protein CASSLIGDRHNSPLHF.

This chain joins TRBV7-9 and TRBJ2-7, with 8 nucleotides matching TRBD2. The CDR3 length is 12 residues. Germline CDR1 reads SEHNR; CDR2 reads FQNEAQ (reference sequence). Unmatched junction bases numbered 5, after V lost 7 bases and J lost 6 bases. The DNA of the CDR3 is TGTGCCAGCACTACTAGCGGAGGCGAGCAGTACTTC. Translated, it gives CASTTSGGEQYF.

The chain joins TRBV4-1 to TRBJ2-7; 8 nucleotides agree with TRBD2. V was pared by 3 bases and J by 0 bases, with 7 bases of the junction left unmatched. CDR1 is MGHRA and CDR2 is YSYEKL in the germline V gene. This CDR3 contains 16 residues. The CDR3 bases are TGCGCCAGCAGCCAGTTAGCGGGACATCGCTCCTACGAGCAGTACTTC. Amino acid sequence: CASSQLAGHRSYEQYF.

The chain employs TRBV5-6 and TRBJ1-1; 8 positions match TRBD1. The germline gives CDR1 SGHDT, CDR2 YYEEEE. V shed 3 bases, J shed 10 bases, and the junction held 8 bases outside the gene matches. This CDR3 is built from 13 residues. This chain's CDR3 is CASSSPTGERAFF. The DNA for the CDR3 is TGTGCCAGCAGCTCACCGACAGGGGAAAGAGCTTTCTTT.

The chain combines TRBV5-1 with TRBJ2-7, with TRBD2 as a possible D gene (6 bases). Germline V CDR1 and CDR2: SGHRS, YFSETQ. The V gene lost 6 bases and the J gene lost 4 bases, with 11 bases spanning the gap. This CDR3 is 12 amino acids long. The CDR3 is CASNREWYEQYF. CDR3 coding DNA: TGCGCCAGCAACCGGGAGTGGTACGAGCAGTACTTC.

The rearrangement links TRBV4-2 to TRBJ2-7, with D perhaps TRBD2 (5 bases). With 0 bases removed from V and 1 base from J, the gap between germline ends came to 10 bases. The CDR3 consists of 15 residues. Germline V lookup: CDR1 LGHNA, CDR2 YNFKEQ. The CDR3 DNA is TGTGCCAGCAGCCAAGAACTAGTTGGGTCCTACGAGCAGTACTTC. Its translation: CASSQELVGSYEQYF.

This sequence joins TRBV9 and TRBJ2-5; maybe TRBD2 (5 bases). V lost 3 bases and J lost 7, with 16 bases in between. The CDR3 is made up of 14 amino acids. Per the germline V gene, CDR1 is SGDLS and CDR2 is YYNGEE. The DNA for the CDR3 is TGTGCCAGCAGCGATGGACTGGCTCCAGGGACCCAGTACTTC. Translation: CASSDGLAPGTQYF. Combining the CDR3 with reference TRBV9 and TRBJ2-5 gives the whole variable domain DSGVTQTPKHLITATGQRVTLRCSPRSGDLSVYWYQQSLDQGLQFLIQYYNGEERAKGNILERFSAQQFPDLHSELNLSSLELGDSALYFCASSDGLAPGTQYFGPGTRLLVL.

This rearrangement joins TRBV6-5 to TRBJ1-5; D is unclear. Germline lookup yields CDR1 MNHEY and CDR2 SVGAGI. The CDR3 has 14 amino acids. Trimming took 2 bases from V and 0 from J, leaving 5 bases between them. CDR3 sequence reads: CASSYRASNQPQHF. The CDR3 DNA reads TGTGCCAGCAGTTACAGGGCTAGCAATCAGCCCCAGCATTTT.

The chain carries TRBV28 and TRBJ2-5, with D uncertain. The J call may be incorrect, as the DNA end agrees better with TRBJ2-7. CDR1 MDHEN and CDR2 SYDVKM come from the germline V gene. CDR3 length equals 10 residues. The CDR3 sequence is CASSLGEQYF. CDR3 nucleotides: TGTGCCAGCAGTTTGGGCGAGCAGTACTTC.

CDR3 nucleotide sequence: TGTGCCAGCAGTTACTCGTGGCAGGGCGCAGATACGCAGTATTTT. Translating it yields CASSYSWQGADTQYF. V and J are TRBV6-5 and TRBJ2-3, with D possibly being TRBD1 (5 bases). Germline values: CDR1 MNHEY, CDR2 SVGAGI. Trimming took off 0 bases at V and 4 bases at J, with 11 bases between the two ends. The CDR3 length is 15 residues.

This chain uses TRBV7-7 with TRBJ2-2; no clear D gene. This CDR3 comprises 13 residues. Looked up from germline, CDR1 is SSHAT and CDR2 is FNYEAQ (reference sequence). V lost 7 bases, J lost 1 base, and 7 bases lay in between. For the CDR3, the DNA is TGTGCCAGCACCCTTGGGAACACCGGGGAGCTGTTTTTT. This sequence encodes CASTLGNTGELFF.

The chain recombines TRBV19 with TRBJ2-5, with TRBD1 matching over 7 bases. Germline V gene data show CDR1 as LNHDA and CDR2 as SQIVND (reference sequence). The length of the CDR3 is 17 residues. The V gene end was trimmed by 4 bases and the J gene end by 5 bases; junction bases not matched to a gene: 16. CDR3 sequence (DNA): TGTGCCAGTAGTACAGGAAGGGGGCAGGGGTTCTGGGAGACCCAGTACTTC. Translation: CASSTGRGQGFWETQYF.

The chain joins TRBV5-6 to TRBJ2-5, with TRBD1 matching over 12 bases. This CDR3 spans 15 amino acids. CDR1 and CDR2 (germline): SGHDT, YYEEEE. The V gene end was trimmed by 6 bases and the J gene end by 3 bases; junction bases not matched to a gene: 6. In DNA, the CDR3 is TGTGCCAGCACCGGGACAGGGGGCGAAGAAGAGACCCAGTACTTC. Translated, it gives CASTGTGGEEETQYF.

This clone has only one observation. This chain joins TRBV19 and TRBJ1-5; D perhaps matches TRBD1 (5 bases). V was cut by 7 bases and J by 2 bases, with 15 bases left in between. Germline-derived CDR1 and CDR2 are LNHDA and SQIVND (reference sequence). This CDR3 spans 15 amino acids. Here the CDR3 DNA reads TGTGCCAGTAATCCGCAGGGTAATGGCAATCAGCCCCAGCATTTT. This gives the protein CASNPQGNGNQPQHF.

The chain carries TRBV18 and TRBJ1-2; D remains unclear. This CDR3 contains 13 residues. Trimming removed 6 bases from V and 0 bases from J, with 8 bases in between. Germline-derived CDR1 and CDR2 are KGHSH and LQKENI. Here the CDR3 DNA reads TGTGCCAGCTCGGGTGAAGCTAACTATGGCTACACCTTC. Encoded protein: CASSGEANYGYTF.

The rearrangement joins TRBV6-5 to TRBJ2-3, with 9 bases that match TRBD1. Losses at the gene ends were 4 bases for V and 2 bases for J; bases not matched to a gene: 4. This CDR3 spans 15 amino acids. Germline V gene sequence: CDR1 MNHEY, CDR2 SVGAGI. CDR3 in amino acids: CASSSGTGNTDTQYF. The CDR3 bases are TGTGCCAGCAGTTCCGGGACAGGGAACACAGATACGCAGTATTTT.

This clone was picked up one time. The chain uses TRBV9 and TRBJ2-7; TRBD2 matches 10 bases. J gave up 9 bases and V 4 bases, and 13 bases lay outside the gene matches. The germline gives CDR1 SGDLS, CDR2 YYNGEE. The CDR3 extends over 15 amino acids. The CDR3 region is CASSSGTSASVWQYF. The CDR3, as DNA: TGTGCCAGCAGCTCAGGGACTAGCGCCAGTGTCTGGCAGTACTTC.